This T cell receptor beta chain was sequenced during a study of TIL therapy for anti-PD-1-resistant metastatic lung cancer. The CDR3 is made up of 15 amino acids. CDR1 is SGHAT and CDR2 is FQNNGV in the germline V gene. Trimming took 0 bases from V and 3 from J, leaving 11 bases between them. This was the immunoSEQ v3 assay. The data were produced by immunoSEQ multiplex PCR, yet TCRdb's version contains in-frame clones alone and is incomplete. The sample has 55,000 to 65,000 clones, approximately 69% seen once; the top ten hold roughly 6.6%. The time point denotes: pre-treatment sample, taken before nivolumab and TIL therapy.

V gene TRBV11-2 combines with J gene TRBJ1-1, with D perhaps TRBD1 (5 bases). The clonotype comes from a person aged 25 to 85 with non-small cell lung cancer. The sequences come from blood, collected at baseline. The CDR3 is CASSLDGGLYTEAFF. The DNA for the CDR3 is TGTGCCAGCAGCTTAGATGGGGGACTATACACTGAAGCTTTCTTT.